This T cell receptor (beta chain) was recorded in a study of T-cell reconstitution after alpha-beta-depleted transplantation in children. Overall study findings and caveats: T cells produced anew were the main source of T-cell counts and diversity one year after transplant. Several hundred expanded graft clones reportedly supplied alpha-beta T cells about two months after transplant. Diversity of TCRbeta at day 60 was high in some patients, arising from surviving recipient T cells and thymic progenitors.

Unique molecular identifiers were used to barcode this TCRbeta library. TCRdb re-derived calls from the PCR reads in MiXCR, one entry per CDR3 protein. Of about 200,000 distinct CDR3 sequences in the sample, 5% to 6.5% were seen once. In this sample, this clonotype turned up a few times. The target antigen is unknown. The CDR3 runs 15 residues. The germline gives CDR1 LGHNA, CDR2 YSLEER. The V and J ends lost 4 bases and 8 bases, in that order; junction bases with no gene match: 12. Sample: PBMCs, taken before TCRalphabeta/CD19-depleted stem cell transplant. This chain links TRBV4-3 with TRBJ1-2; 8 bases match TRBD1. The TCR comes from a girl less than two years old with combined immunodeficiency, due to receive a stem cell transplant. The CDR3 DNA sequence: TGCGCCAGCAGCCGTATCGGACAGGGTCTTCGAGGCTACACCTTC. Encoded protein: CASSRIGQGLRGYTF.